This TCR beta chain was recovered during a study of blood T cell repertoires in COVID-19. For the study at large: The United States, Italy and Spain provided the acute and convalescent COVID-19 samples.

Profiled with immunoSEQ multiplex PCR; TCRdb holds only in-frame clones, not every one. The sample holds tens of thousands of clones, nearly 90% seen once. V trimming: 2 bases; J trimming: 7 bases; junction bases outside the gene matches: 10. Germline values: CDR1 MRHNA, CDR2 SNTAGT. This CDR3 comprises 15 residues. This clone was observed once. This clonotype was sampled from a man between 45 and 60 years old with active COVID-19. The chain joins TRBV6-4 to TRBJ1-2; 7 bases are shared with TRBD1. Sample: peripheral blood. CDR3 nucleotides: TGTGCCAGCAGTGACGAGGCAGGGGGTGTCTCTGGCTACACCTTC. Amino acid sequence: CASSDEAGGVSGYTF.